This T cell receptor (beta chain) was retrieved from a study of OX40 agonist ivuxolimab in advanced cancers. Across the whole study: Therapy given before enrollment (anti-PD-1, anti-PD-L1 or anti-CTLA-4) was allowed, and roughly 41% had some.

Patients who had autoimmune disease history or got systemic immunosuppression were left out. Assay: immunoSEQ multiplex PCR; the TCRdb copy retains only in-frame clones and omits some. The top ten clones hold about 12% of a sample with roughly 47,000 clones, roughly 90% of them seen once. CDR1 SGHTA and CDR2 FQGNSA come from the germline V gene. V lost 5 bases and J lost 2, with 13 bases in between. CDR3 size: 14 residues. The source material was CD4+ or CD8+ T cells sorted from blood, sampled in a trial of the OX40 agonist ivuxolimab. This sequence was found in an adult with an advanced solid tumor such as melanoma, head and neck, liver or kidney cancer. The chain links TRBV7-2 to TRBJ2-7; D possibly corresponds to TRBD1 (5 bases). CDR3 residues: CASSVGRAAYEQYF. In DNA, the CDR3 is TGTGCCAGCAGCGTCGGCAGGGCCGCCTACGAGCAGTACTTC.